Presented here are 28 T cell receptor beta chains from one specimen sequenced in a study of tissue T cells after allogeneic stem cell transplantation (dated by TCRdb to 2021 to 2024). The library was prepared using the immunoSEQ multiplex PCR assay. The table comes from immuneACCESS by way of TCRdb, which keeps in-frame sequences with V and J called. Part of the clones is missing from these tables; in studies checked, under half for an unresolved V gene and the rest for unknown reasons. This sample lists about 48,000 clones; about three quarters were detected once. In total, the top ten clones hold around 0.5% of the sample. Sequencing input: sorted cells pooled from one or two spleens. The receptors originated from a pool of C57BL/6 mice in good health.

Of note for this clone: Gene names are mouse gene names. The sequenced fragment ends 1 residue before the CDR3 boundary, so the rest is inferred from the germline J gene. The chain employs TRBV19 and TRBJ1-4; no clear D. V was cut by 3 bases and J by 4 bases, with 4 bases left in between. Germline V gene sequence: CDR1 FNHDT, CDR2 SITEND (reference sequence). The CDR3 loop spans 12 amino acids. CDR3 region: CASSTGNERLFF. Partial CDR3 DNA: TGTGCCAGCAGTACGGGCAACGAAAGATTATTT.

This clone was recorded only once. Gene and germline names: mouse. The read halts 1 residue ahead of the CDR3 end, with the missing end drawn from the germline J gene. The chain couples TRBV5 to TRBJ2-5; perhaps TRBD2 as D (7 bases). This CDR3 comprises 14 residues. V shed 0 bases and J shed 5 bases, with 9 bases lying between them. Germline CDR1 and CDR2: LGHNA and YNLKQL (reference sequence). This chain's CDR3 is CASSQDWGADTQYF. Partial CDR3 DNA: TGTGCCAGCAGCCAAGATTGGGGGGCAGACACCCAGTAC.

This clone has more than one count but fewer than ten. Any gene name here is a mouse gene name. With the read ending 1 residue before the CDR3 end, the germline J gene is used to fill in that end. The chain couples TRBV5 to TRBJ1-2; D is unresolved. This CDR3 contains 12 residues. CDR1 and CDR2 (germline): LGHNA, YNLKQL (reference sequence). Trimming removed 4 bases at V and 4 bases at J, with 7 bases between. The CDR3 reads CASSPSPSDYTF. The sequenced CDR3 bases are TGTGCCAGCAGCCCCTCCCCCTCCGACTACACC.

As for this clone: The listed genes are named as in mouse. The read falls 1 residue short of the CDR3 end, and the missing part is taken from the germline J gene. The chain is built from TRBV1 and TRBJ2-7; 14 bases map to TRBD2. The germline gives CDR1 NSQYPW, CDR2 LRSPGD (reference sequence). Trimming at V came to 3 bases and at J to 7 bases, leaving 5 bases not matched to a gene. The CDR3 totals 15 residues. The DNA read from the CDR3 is TGCACCTGCAGTGCCCGGGACTGGGGGGGCGACGAACAGTAC. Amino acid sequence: CTCSARDWGGDEQY. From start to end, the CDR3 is CTCSARDWGGDEQYF.

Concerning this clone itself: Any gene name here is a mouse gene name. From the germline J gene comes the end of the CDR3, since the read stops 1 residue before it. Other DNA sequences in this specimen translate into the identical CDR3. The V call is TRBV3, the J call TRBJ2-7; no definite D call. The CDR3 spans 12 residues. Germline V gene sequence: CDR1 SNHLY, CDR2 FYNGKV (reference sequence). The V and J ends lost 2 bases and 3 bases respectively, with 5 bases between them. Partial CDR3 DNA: TGTGCCAGCAGCTTAAGCAGCTATGAACAGTAC. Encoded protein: CASSLSSYEQY. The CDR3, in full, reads CASSLSSYEQYF.

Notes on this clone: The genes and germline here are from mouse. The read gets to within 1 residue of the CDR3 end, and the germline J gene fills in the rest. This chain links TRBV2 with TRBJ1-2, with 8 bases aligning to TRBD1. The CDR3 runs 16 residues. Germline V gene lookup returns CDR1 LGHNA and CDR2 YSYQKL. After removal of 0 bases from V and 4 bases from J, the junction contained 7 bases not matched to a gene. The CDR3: CASSQDPAGGASDYTF. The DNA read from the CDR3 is TGTGCCAGCAGCCAAGACCCCGCAGGGGGCGCCTCCGACTACACC.

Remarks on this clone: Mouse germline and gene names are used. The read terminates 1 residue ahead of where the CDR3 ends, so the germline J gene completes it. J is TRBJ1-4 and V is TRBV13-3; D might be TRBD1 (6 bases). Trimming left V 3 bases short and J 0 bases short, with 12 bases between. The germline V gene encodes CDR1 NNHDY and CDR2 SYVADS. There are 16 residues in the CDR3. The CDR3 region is CASSGTGTISNERLFF. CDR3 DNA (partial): TGTGCCAGCAGTGGTACCGGGACAATTTCCAACGAAAGATTATTT. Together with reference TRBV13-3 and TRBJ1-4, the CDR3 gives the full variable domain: EAAVTQSPRSKVAVTGGKVTLSCHQTNNHDYMYWYRQDTGHGLRLIHYSYVADSTEKGDIPDGYKASRPSQENFSLILELASLSQTAVYFCASSGTGTISNERLFFGHGTKLSVL.

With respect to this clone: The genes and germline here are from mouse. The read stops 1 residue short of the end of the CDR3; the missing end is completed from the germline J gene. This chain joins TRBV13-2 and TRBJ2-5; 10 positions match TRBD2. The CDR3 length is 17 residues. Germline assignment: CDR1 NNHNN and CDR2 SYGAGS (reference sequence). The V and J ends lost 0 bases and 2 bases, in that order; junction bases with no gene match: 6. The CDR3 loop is CASGDVETGGFQDTQYF. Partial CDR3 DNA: TGTGCCAGCGGTGATGTTGAGACTGGGGGGTTCCAAGACACCCAGTAC.

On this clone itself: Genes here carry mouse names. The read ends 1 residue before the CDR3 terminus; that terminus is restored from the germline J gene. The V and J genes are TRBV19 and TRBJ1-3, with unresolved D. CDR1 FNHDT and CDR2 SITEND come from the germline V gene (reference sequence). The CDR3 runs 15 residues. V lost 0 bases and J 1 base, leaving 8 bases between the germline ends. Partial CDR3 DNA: TGTGCCAGCAGTATAGTAGGAAGGTCTGGAAATACGCTCTAT. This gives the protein CASSIVGRSGNTLY. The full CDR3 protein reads CASSIVGRSGNTLYF.

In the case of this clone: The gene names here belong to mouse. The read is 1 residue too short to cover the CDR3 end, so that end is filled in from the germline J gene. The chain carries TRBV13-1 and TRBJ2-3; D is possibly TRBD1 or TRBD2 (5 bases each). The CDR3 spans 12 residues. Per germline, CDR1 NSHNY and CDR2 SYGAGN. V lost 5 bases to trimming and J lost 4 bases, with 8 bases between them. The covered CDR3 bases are TGTGCCAGCAGAGGGACCACAGAAACGCTGTAT. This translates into CASRGTTETLY. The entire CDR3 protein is CASRGTTETLYF.

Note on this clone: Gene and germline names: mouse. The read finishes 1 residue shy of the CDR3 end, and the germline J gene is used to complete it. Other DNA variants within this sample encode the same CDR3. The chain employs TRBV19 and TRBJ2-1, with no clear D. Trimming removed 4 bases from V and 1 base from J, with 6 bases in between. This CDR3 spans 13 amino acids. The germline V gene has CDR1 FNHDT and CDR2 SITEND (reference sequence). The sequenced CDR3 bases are TGTGCCAGCAGTCTCGGAAACTATGCTGAGCAGTTC. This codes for CASSLGNYAEQF. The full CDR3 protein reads CASSLGNYAEQFF.

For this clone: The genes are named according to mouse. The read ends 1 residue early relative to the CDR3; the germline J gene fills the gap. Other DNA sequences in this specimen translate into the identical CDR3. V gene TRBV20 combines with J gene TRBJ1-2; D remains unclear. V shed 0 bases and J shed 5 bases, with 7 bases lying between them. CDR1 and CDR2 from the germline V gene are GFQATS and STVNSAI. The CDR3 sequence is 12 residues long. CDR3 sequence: CGAREVGSDYTF. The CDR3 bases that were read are TGTGGTGCTAGGGAAGTGGGGTCCGACTACACC.

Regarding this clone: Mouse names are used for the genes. Here the CDR3 reads CASSLSNREGTEVFF. The CDR3 DNA, read in part, is TGTGCTAGCAGTTTATCGAACAGGGAGGGCACAGAAGTCTTC. The genes are TRBV29 and TRBJ1-1, with D tentatively TRBD1 (6 bases). The sequence runs out 1 residue before the end of the CDR3; the remainder is reconstructed from the germline J gene. The CDR3 extends over 15 amino acids. Germline loops: CDR1 MSHET, CDR2 SYDVDS. V lost 0 bases and J lost 4, with 12 bases in between.

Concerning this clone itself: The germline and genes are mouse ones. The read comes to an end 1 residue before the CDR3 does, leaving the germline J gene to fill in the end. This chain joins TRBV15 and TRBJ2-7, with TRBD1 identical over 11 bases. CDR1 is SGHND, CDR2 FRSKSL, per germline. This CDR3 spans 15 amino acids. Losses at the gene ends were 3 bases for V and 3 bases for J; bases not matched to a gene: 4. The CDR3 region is CASSFRDRGFYEQYF. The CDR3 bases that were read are TGTGCCAGCAGTTTTAGGGACAGGGGGTTCTATGAACAGTAC.

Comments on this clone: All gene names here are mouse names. Partial CDR3 DNA: TGTGCCAGCAGTGATCTGGGACAGACAAACACAGAAGTCTTC. Amino acids: CASSDLGQTNTEVF. The complete CDR3 protein is CASSDLGQTNTEVFF. This chain connects TRBV13-1 to TRBJ1-1, with 7 bases aligning to TRBD1. Sequencing ends 1 residue short of the CDR3 end; the germline J gene provides the rest. V lost 1 base and J lost 0; bases outside the gene matches: 3. This CDR3 spans 15 amino acids. Looked up from germline, CDR1 is NSHNY and CDR2 is SYGAGN.

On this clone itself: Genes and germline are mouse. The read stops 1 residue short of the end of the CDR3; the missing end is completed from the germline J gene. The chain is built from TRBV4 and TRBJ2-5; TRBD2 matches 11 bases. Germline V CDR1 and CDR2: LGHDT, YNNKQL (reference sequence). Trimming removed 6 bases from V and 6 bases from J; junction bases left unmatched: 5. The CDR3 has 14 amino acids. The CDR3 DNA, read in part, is TGTGCCAGCAGGTACTGGGGGGGCCCGGACACCCAGTAC. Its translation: CASRYWGGPDTQY. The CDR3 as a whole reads CASRYWGGPDTQYF. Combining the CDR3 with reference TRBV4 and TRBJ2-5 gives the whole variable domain ETAVFQTPNYHVTQVGNEVSFNCKQTLGHDTMYWYKQDSKKLLKIMFSYNNKQLIVNETVPRRFSPQSSDKAHLNLRIKSVEPEDSAVYLCASRYWGGPDTQYFGPGTRLLVL.

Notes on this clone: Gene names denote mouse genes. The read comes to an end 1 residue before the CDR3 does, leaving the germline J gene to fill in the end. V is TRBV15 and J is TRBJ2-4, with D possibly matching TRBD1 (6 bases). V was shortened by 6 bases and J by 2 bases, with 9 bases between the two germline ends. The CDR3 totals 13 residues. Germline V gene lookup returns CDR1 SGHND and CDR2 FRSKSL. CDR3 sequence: CASSSGVQNTLYF. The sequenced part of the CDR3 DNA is TGTGCCAGCAGCTCAGGGGTTCAAAACACCTTGTAC. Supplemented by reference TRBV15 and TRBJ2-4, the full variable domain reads DAGVTQTPRHEVAEKGQTIILKCEPVSGHNDLFWYRQTKIQGLELLSYFRSKSLMEDGGAFKDRFKAEMLNSSFSTLKIQPTEPKDSAVYLCASSSGVQNTLYFGAGTRLSVL.

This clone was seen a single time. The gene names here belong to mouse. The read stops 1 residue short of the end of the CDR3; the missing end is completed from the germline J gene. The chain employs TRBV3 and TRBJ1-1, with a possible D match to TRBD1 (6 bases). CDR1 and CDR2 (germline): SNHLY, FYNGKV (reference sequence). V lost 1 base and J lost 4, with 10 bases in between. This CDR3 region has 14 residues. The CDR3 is CASSLDRDGTEVFF. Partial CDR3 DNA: TGTGCCAGCAGCTTAGACAGGGACGGCACAGAAGTCTTC.

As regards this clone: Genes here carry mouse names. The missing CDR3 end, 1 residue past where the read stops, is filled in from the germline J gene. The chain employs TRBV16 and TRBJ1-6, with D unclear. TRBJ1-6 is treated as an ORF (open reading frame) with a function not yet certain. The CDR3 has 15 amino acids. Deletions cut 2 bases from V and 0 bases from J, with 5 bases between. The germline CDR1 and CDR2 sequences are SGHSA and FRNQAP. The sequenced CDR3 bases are TGTGCAAGCAGCTTAATAGATTCCTATAATTCGCCCCTCTAC. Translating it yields CASSLIDSYNSPLY. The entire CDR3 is CASSLIDSYNSPLYF.

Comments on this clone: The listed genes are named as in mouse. The CDR3 protein is CASSEQGVNERLFF. The sequenced part of the CDR3 DNA is TGTGCCAGCAGTGAACAGGGTGTCAACGAAAGATTATTT. V and J are TRBV13-1 and TRBJ1-4, with D perhaps TRBD1 (6 bases). The CDR3 end lies 1 residue beyond the end of the read and is filled in from the germline J gene. V was shortened by 2 bases and J by 4 bases, with 9 bases between the two germline ends. Germline assignment: CDR1 NSHNY and CDR2 SYGAGN. The CDR3 runs to 14 residues.

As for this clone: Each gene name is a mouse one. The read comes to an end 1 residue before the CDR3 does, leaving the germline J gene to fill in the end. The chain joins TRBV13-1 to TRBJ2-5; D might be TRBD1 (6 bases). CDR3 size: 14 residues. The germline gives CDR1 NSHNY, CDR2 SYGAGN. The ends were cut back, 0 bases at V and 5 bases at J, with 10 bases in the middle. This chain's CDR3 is CASSDATGPDTQYF. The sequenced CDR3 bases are TGTGCCAGCAGTGATGCCACAGGGCCAGACACCCAGTAC.

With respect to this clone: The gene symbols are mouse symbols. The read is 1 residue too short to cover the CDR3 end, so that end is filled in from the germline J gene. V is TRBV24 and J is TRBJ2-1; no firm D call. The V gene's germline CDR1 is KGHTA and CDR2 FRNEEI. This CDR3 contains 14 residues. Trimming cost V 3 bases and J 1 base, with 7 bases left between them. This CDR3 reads CASSLDKNYAEQFF. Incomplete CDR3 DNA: TGTGCCAGCAGTCTCGACAAAAACTATGCTGAGCAGTTC.

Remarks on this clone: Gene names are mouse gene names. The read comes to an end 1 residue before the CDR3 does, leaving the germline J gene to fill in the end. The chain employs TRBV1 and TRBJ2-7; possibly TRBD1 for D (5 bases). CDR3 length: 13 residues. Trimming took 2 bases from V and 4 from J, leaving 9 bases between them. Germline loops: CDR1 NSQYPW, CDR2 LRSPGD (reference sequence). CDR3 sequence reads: CTCSANRQYEQYF. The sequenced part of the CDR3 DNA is TGCACCTGCAGTGCAAACAGACAGTATGAACAGTAC.

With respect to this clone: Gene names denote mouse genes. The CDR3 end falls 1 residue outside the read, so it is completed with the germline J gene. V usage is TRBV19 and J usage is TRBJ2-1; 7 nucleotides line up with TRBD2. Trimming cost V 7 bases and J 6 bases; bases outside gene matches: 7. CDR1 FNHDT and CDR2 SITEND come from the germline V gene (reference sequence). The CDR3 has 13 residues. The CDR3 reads CASWLGEGAEQFF. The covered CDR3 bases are TGTGCCAGCTGGCTGGGGGAGGGTGCTGAGCAGTTC.

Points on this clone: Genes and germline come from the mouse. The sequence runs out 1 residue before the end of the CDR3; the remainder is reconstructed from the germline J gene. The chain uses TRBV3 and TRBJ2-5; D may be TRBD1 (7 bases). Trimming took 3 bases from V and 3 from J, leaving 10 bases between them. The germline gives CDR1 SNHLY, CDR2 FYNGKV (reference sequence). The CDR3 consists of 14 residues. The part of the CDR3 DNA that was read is TGTGCCAGCAGCTTGAGGGGGCGACAAGACACCCAGTAC. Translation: CASSLRGRQDTQY. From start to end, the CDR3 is CASSLRGRQDTQYF.

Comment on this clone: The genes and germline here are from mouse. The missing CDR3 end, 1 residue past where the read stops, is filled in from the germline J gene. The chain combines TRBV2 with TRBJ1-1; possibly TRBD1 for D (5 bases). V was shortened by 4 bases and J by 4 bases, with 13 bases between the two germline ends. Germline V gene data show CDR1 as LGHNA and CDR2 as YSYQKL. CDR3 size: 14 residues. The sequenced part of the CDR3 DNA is TGTGCCAGCAGCCCCGGGACCCGCGGCACAGAAGTCTTC. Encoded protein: CASSPGTRGTEVF. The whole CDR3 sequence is CASSPGTRGTEVFF.

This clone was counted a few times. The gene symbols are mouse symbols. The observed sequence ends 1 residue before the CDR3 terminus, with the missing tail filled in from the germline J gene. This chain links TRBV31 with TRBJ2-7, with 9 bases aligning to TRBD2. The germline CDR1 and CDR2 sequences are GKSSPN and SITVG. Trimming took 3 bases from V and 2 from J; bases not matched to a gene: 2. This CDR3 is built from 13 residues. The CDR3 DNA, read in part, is TGTGCCTGGAGCCCTGGGGGGGCCTATGAACAGTAC. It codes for CAWSPGGAYEQY. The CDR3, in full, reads CAWSPGGAYEQYF.

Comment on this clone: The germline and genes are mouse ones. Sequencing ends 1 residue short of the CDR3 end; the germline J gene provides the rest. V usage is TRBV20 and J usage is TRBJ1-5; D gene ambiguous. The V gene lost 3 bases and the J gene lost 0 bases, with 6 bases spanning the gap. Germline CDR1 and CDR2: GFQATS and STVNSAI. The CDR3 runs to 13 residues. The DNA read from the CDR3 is TGTGGTGCTAGACAGAATAACAACCAGGCTCCGCTT. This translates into CGARQNNNQAPL. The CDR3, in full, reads CGARQNNNQAPLF.